The clone carrying this TCR beta chain was seen at least ten times. Its specificity is not known. TCRdb recomputed calls from the 5' RACE reads with MiXCR, one row per CDR3 protein. The sample comprises over 50,000 distinct CDR3 sequences, 3% to 3.5% of which are singletons, and 5.9% rests with the top ten. The data stem from a study of neurological immune-mediated disorders. Study-level information: Among the 35 or so patients with multiple sclerosis, about 30 were relapsing-remitting, while 3 were secondary progressive. Notes on the study in general: Multiple sclerosis was found to have the least TCR clonal expansion, below healthy controls, and HTLV-1-associated myelopathy the most.

Germline V gives CDR1 LGHDT, CDR2 YNNKEL (reference sequence). Trimming took off 4 bases at V and 8 bases at J, with 9 bases between the two ends. The CDR3 has 13 amino acids. This chain links TRBV3-1 with TRBJ1-6; D not resolved. The TCR originated in a man between 40 and 49 years old with multiple sclerosis. Material for sequencing was PBMCs. Here the CDR3 reads CASSPSEDSPLHF. Here the CDR3 DNA reads TGTGCCAGCAGCCCTTCGGAGGATTCACCCCTCCACTTT.